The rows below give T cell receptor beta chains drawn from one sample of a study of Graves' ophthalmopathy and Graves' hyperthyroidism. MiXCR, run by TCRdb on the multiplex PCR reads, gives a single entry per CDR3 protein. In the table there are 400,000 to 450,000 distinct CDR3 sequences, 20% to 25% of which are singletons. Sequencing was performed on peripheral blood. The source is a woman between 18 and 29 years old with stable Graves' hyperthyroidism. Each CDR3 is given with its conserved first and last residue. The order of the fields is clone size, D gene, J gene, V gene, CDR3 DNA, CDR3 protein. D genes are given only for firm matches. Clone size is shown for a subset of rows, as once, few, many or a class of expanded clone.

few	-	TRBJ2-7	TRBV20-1	TGCAGTGCCGACCTCACGACAGGACTCGTCTACGAGCAGTACTTC	CSADLTTGLVYEQYF
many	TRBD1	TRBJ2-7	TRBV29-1	TGCAGCGTTAACACCCGACAGGGGAGGAGAGACGAGCAGTACTTC	CSVNTRQGRRDEQYF
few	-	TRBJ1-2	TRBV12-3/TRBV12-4	TGTGCCACCGCACCCGGGAGCTATGGCTACACCTTC	CATAPGSYGYTF
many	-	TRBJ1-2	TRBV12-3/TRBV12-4	TGTGCCAGCAGTACCAGACGGGGATATGGCTACACCTTC	CASSTRRGYGYTF
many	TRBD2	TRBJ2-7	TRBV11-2	TGTGCCAGCAGCTTAGGGTGGGCTAGCGGGAGTTTCTACGAGCAGTACTTC	CASSLGWASGSFYEQYF
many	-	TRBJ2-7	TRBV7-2	TGTGCCAGCAGCTTACAGGGGGGCTCCTACGAGCAGTACTTC	CASSLQGGSYEQYF
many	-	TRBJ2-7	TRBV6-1	TGTGCCAGCAATATCTGGGACAATCGTGCCTACGAGCAGTACTTC	CASNIWDNRAYEQYF
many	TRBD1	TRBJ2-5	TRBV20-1	TGCAGTGCCCGGGACAGAGGGGCGACCCAGTACTTC	CSARDRGATQYF
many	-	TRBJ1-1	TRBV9	TGTGCCAGCAGCAAAGAGAACACTGAAGCTTTCTTT	CASSKENTEAFF
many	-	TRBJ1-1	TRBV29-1	TGCAGCGCCGGTAGTTGGGCCACTGAAGCTTTCTTT	CSAGSWATEAFF
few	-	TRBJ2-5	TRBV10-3	TGTGCCACCAAGGCCTCGCTGCAAGAGACCCAGTACTTC	CATKASLQETQYF
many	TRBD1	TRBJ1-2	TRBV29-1	TGCAGCGTCCAACCAGGAGGGGACAGAGCCCACTATGGCTACACCTTC	CSVQPGGDRAHYGYTF
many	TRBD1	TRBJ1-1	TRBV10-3	TGTGCCATCAGTGACCCGGGACAGGCGGACACTGAAGCTTTCTTT	CAISDPGQADTEAFF
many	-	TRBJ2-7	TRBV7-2	TGTGCCAGCAGCCGAACACAGGTTCTCTCTTACGAGCAGTACTTC	CASSRTQVLSYEQYF
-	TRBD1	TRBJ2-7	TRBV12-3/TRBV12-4	TGTGCCAGCAGTTGGAGGACAGGGGCCTACGAGCAGTACTTC	CASSWRTGAYEQYF
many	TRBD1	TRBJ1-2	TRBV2	TGTGCCAGCCCGGGACAGGGAGGCGGCTACACCTTC	CASPGQGGGYTF